This TCR beta chain originates from a study of OX40 agonist ivuxolimab in advanced cancers. For the study at large: Patients receiving dose escalation had hepatocellular carcinoma, melanoma, renal cell or head and neck cancer. The study's findings and limits: Some nonresponders likewise displayed low normalized T-cell clonal expansion.

The V gene's germline CDR1 is LGHNA and CDR2 YSLEER. This CDR3 comprises 15 residues. The germline V and J ends were trimmed by 0 bases and 10 bases, with 16 bases remaining between them. Turning to this clone: What it recognizes is unknown.

Assay used: immunoSEQ multiplex PCR; TCRdb lists only in-frame clones, some missing. The sample contains about 71,000 clones, 91% of which appear only once. The chain joins TRBV4-3 to TRBJ2-1; D may match TRBD1 or TRBD2 (5 bases each). The material was CD4+ or CD8+ T cells sorted from blood, obtained in a trial of the OX40 agonist ivuxolimab. The TCR originated in an adult with an advanced solid tumor such as melanoma, head and neck, liver or kidney cancer. CDR3 region: CASSQDRVGVREQFF. The CDR3 coding sequence is TGCGCCAGCAGCCAAGATCGAGTGGGGGTCCGCGAGCAGTTCTTC.